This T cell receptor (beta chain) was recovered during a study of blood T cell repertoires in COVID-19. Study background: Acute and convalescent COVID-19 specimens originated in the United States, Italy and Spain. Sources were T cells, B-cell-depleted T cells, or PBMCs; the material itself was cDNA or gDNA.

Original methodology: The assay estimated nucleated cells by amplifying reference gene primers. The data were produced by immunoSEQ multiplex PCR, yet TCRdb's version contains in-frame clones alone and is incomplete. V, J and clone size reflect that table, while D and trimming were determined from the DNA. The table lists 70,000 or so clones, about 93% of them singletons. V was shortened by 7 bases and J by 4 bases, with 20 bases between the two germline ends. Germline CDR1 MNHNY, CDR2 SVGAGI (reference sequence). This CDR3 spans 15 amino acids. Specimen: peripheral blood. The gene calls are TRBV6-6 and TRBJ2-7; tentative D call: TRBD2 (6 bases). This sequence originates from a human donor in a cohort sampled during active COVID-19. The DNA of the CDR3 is TGTGCCAGCAACTCCGGGGGAGTCCGCTCATACGAGCAGTACTTC. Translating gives CASNSGGVRSYEQYF.